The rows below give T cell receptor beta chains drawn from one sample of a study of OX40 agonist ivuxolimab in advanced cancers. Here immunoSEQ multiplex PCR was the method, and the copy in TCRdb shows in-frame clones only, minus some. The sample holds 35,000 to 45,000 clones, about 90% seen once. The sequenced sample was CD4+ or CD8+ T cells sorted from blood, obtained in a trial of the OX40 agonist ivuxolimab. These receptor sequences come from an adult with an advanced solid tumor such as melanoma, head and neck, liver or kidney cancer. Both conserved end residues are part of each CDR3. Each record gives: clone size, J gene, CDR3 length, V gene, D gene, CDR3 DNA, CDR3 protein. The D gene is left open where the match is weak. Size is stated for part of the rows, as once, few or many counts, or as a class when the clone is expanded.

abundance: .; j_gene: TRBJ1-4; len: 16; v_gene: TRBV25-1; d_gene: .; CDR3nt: TGTGCCAGCAGTGAAAAGGGGGGGGGACTTAATGAAAAACTGTTTTTT; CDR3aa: CASSEKGGGLNEKLFF
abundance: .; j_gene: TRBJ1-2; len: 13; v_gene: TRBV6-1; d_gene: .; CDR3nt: TGTGCCAGCAGTTTGTGGGTAAACTATGGCTACACCTTC; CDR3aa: CASSLWVNYGYTF
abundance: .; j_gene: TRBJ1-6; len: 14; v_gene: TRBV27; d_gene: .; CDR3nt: TGTGCCAGCAGCGCCCCTGATTTGAGTTCACCCCTCCACTTT; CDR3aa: CASSAPDLSSPLHF
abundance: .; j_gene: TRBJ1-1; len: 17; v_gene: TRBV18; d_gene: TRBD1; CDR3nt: TGTGCCAGCTCAACCGAAGACAGGGTTCTGAGAGGAACTGAAGCTTTCTTT; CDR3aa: CASSTEDRVLRGTEAFF
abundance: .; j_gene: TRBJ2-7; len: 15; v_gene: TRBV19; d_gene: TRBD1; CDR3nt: TGTGCCAGTAGTATCGGGACAGGGGGAGCCTACGAGCAGTACTTC; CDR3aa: CASSIGTGGAYEQYF
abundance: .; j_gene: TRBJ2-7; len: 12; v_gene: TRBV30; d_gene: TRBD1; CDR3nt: TGTGCCTGGAGCAGGGACAGCTACGAGCAGTACTTC; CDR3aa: CAWSRDSYEQYF
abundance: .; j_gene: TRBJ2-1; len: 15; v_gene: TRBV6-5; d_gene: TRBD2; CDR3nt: TGTGCCAGCAGTTACTCTAGCGGGATCTACAATGAGCAGTTCTTC; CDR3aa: CASSYSSGIYNEQFF
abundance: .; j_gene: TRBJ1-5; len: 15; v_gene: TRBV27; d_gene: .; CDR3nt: TGTGCCAGCAGTCCCAGGGTAAGGGAGAATCAGCCCCAGCATTTT; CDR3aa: CASSPRVRENQPQHF
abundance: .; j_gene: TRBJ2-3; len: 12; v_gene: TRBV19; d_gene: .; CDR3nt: TGTGCCAGTAGTAGGGACACAGATACGCAGTATTTT; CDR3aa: CASSRDTDTQYF
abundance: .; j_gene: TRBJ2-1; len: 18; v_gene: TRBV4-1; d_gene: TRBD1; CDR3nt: TGCGCCAGCAGCCAGTATCTTACAGGAACAGGGGGGCACAATGAGCAGTTCTTC; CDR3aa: CASSQYLTGTGGHNEQFF
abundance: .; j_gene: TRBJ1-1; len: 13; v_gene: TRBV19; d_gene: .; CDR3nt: TGTGCCAGTAGTTCACGGGAGTACACTGAAGCTTTCTTT; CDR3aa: CASSSREYTEAFF
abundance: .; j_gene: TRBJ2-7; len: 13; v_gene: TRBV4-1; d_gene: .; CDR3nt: TGCGCCAGCAGCCAACCGGGACACTACGAGCAGTACTTC; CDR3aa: CASSQPGHYEQYF
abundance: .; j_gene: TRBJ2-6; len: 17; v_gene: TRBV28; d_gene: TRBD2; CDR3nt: TGTGCCAGCAGTCAACTAGCGGGAGTTTATGGGGCCAACGTCCTGACTTTC; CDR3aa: CASSQLAGVYGANVLTF
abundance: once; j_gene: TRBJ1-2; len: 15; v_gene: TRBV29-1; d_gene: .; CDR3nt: TGCAGCGTTGAACCGCCGGGGCTCTCAGTTAGCGGCTACACCTTC; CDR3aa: CSVEPPGLSVSGYTF
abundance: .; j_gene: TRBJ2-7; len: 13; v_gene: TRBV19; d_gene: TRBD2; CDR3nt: TGTGCCAGTAGCGTGGGAGGGCCGCAAGAGCAGTACTTC; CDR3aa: CASSVGGPQEQYF
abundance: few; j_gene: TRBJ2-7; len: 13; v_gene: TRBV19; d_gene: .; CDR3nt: TGTGCCAGTGGACCTTCAGGGGACTACGAGCAGTACTTC; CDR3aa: CASGPSGDYEQYF
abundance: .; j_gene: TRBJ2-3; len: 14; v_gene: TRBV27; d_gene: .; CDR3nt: TGTGCCAGCAGGGGGACACCCTACTTTTCTACGCAGTATTTT; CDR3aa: CASRGTPYFSTQYF
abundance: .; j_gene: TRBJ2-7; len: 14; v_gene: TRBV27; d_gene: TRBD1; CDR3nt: TGTGCCAGCACCAAGTTGACAGGGTCCTACGAGCAGTACTTC; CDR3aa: CASTKLTGSYEQYF
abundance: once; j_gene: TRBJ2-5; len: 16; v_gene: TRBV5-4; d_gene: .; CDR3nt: TGTGCCAGCAGCCCAGACGTTGTGGCGGCGGGGGAGACCCAGTACTTC; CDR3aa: CASSPDVVAAGETQYF